This T cell receptor beta chain was recovered during a study of T cells after yellow fever vaccination. About the research overall: When fractions had low cell numbers, they were prepared with SMART-Seq v4 Ultra Low Input.

The length of the CDR3 is 15 residues. CDR1 and CDR2 from the germline V gene are LNHDA and SQIVND (reference sequence). J lost 7 bases, V lost 1 base, and 7 bases had no gene match. Via MiXCR, TCRdb re-called the 5' RACE reads, giving one row per CDR3 protein. The data show 240,000 or so distinct CDR3 sequences, 6.9% seen once. This clonotype came up a few times. The gene calls are TRBV19 and TRBJ2-4; TRBD1 matches 7 bases. This sequence originates from a man under 40 who received the YFV17D yellow fever vaccine. Sequences were derived from CD4+ T cells sorted from PBMCs, sampled 15 days after the yellow fever booster vaccination. CDR3 amino acids: CASSIGQGVVNIQYF. The CDR3 DNA follows: TGTGCCAGTAGTATAGGACAGGGTGTCGTGAACATTCAGTACTTC.